A single sample gave rise to the 2 T cell receptor beta chains below, sequenced in a study of T-cell memory formation after mild COVID-19. TCRdb processed the 5' RACE reads anew with MiXCR; each CDR3 protein has one entry. The sample has fewer than 250,000 distinct CDR3 sequences, more than 9% seen once. The sequenced material came from PBMCs or a T cell subset sorted from them (not recorded which). The receptors here all came from a man aged 18 to 30 who had mild COVID-19 (a few samples of this study predate the infection). Cell type and time point are not known.

The chain combines TRBV5-1 with TRBJ1-2, with a possible D match to TRBD1 (5 bases). Germline CDR1 is SGHRS and CDR2 is YFSETQ. The CDR3 is 17 amino acids. V lost 0 bases, J lost 2 bases, and 17 bases lay in between. The CDR3 region has the DNA TGCGCCAGCAGCTTGGCCCGTCCGGGGCAAGTAAACTATGGCTACACCTTC. This sequence encodes CASSLARPGQVNYGYTF.

This clonotype occurred a few times. CDR3 sequence (DNA): TGTGCCACGGGAGTATCTGGGGCCAACGTCCTGACTTTC. This gives the protein CATGVSGANVLTF. The V call is TRBV24-1, the J call TRBJ2-6; tentative D call: TRBD2 (5 bases). Trimming removed 10 bases at V and 1 base at J, with 7 bases between. Germline V gene sequence: CDR1 KGHDR, CDR2 SFDVKD. The CDR3 covers 13 residues.